Listed here are 8 T cell receptor beta chains from one sample, sequenced in a study of STAT5B mutations in CD4+ large granular lymphocyte leukemia. Sequenced by immunoSEQ multiplex PCR; TCRdb stores in-frame clones only, minus some. The sample has 4,000 or so clones, roughly three quarters seen once; the top ten hold roughly four fifths. Sequencing input: PBMCs. Receptors were obtained from a man aged 55 to 70 with CD4+ T-cell large granular lymphocyte leukemia.

The rearrangement joins TRBV5-6 to TRBJ2-3, with no clear D. CDR3 length: 13 residues. The germline V gene has CDR1 SGHDT and CDR2 YYEEEE. The ends were cut back, 4 bases at V and 1 base at J, with 7 bases in the middle. The CDR3 sequence: CASSALGTDTQYF. The CDR3 nucleotides read TGTGCCAGCAGCGCTTTGGGCACAGATACGCAGTATTTT. The entire variable domain, with the rest obtained from reference TRBV5-6 and TRBJ2-3, is as follows: DAGVTQSPTHLIKTRGQQVTLRCSPKSGHDTVSWYQQALGQGPQFIFQYYEEEERQRGNFPDRFSGHQFPNYSSELNVNALLLGDSALYLCASSALGTDTQYFGPGTRLTVL.

V usage is TRBV10-3 and J usage is TRBJ2-5; weak D call: TRBD1 (5 bases). CDR3 size: 14 residues. Germline values: CDR1 ENHRY, CDR2 SYGVKD. Trimming took 0 bases from V and 3 from J, leaving 8 bases between them. CDR3 region: CAISESPREETQYF. The CDR3 nucleotides are TGTGCCATCAGTGAGTCGCCCAGGGAAGAGACCCAGTACTTC.

The chain uses TRBV28 and TRBJ2-4, with 10 bases matching TRBD2. Germline CDR1 is MDHEN and CDR2 is SYDVKM. The CDR3 covers 16 residues. V shed 6 bases and J 1 base; nucleotides not matched to a gene: 6. CDR3 nucleotide sequence: TGTGCCAGCAGGAAGCGGGGGGGCCTGGCCAAAAACATTCAGTACTTC. Protein product: CASRKRGGLAKNIQYF.

The rearrangement joins TRBV5-1 to TRBJ1-3; tentatively, D is TRBD1 (6 bases). Trimming took 5 bases from V and 0 from J, leaving 15 bases between them. The CDR3 runs 16 residues. Germline-derived CDR1 and CDR2 are SGHRS and YFSETQ. The CDR3, as DNA: TGCGCCAGCAGTCGGGACACCCACCACTCTGGAAACACCATATATTTT. It yields the protein CASSRDTHHSGNTIYF.

This chain links TRBV9 with TRBJ1-4; D perhaps matches TRBD1 (5 bases). Germline lookup yields CDR1 SGDLS and CDR2 YYNGEE. V was trimmed by 4 bases and J by 7 bases, leaving 17 bases between them. This CDR3 has 15 residues. The CDR3, as DNA: TGTGCCAGCAGCCCCACGCGGGGGGGAGCTGAAAAACTGTTTTTT. Translated: CASSPTRGGAEKLFF.

V is TRBV2 and J is TRBJ2-5; 7 bases are a match to TRBD1. CDR1 and CDR2 (germline): SNHLY, FYNNEI. This CDR3 has 14 residues. V shed 6 bases and J 2 bases; nucleotides not matched to a gene: 6. For the CDR3, the DNA is TGTGCCAGCAGGGGTCGGACAGGTCAAGAGACCCAGTACTTC. It specifies CASRGRTGQETQYF.

This rearrangement joins TRBV6-5 to TRBJ2-5; D may match TRBD1 or TRBD2 (5 bases each). Germline assignment: CDR1 MNHEY and CDR2 SVGAGI. Trimming removed 11 bases at V and 8 bases at J, with 15 bases between. CDR3 size: 11 residues. CDR3 protein: CASNEGSTQYF. In DNA, the CDR3 is TGTGCCTCCAATGAGGGGAGCACCCAGTACTTC.

This clone was observed once. This sequence joins TRBV4-3 and TRBJ1-2, with D perhaps TRBD1 (5 bases). The CDR3 length is 18 residues. Germline V gene data show CDR1 as LGHNA and CDR2 as YSLEER. Trimming took off 1 base at V and 6 bases at J, with 24 bases between the two ends. The CDR3 here is CASSQVGPWSDDGHGYTF. The CDR3 DNA follows: TGCGCCAGCAGCCAAGTGGGGCCCTGGTCAGATGACGGCCATGGCTACACCTTC.